This T cell receptor beta chain was captured in a study of regulatory T cells in long-lasting Graves disease. The CDR3 runs to 14 residues. The V gene end was trimmed by 3 bases and the J gene end by 5 bases; junction bases not matched to a gene: 7. This clonotype was observed a handful of times. Time point specified: newly diagnosed GD, antithyroid drugs for less than 3 months. There was RNA extracted from PBMCs, and the TCR library was made from it. Arm-PCR of CDR3 regions and iRepertoire HTBI primers were the basis on which TCR beta libraries were built. TCRdb re-called the multiplex PCR reads through MiXCR, storing one row per CDR3 protein. The sample consists of about 540,000 distinct CDR3 sequences, approximately 13% of them appearing once. The same specimen was also included in a second study, on T cells in Graves' hyperthyroidism and ophthalmopathy. That source reports: The study defined stable Graves' hyperthyroidism as no ophthalmopathy progression within 18 months.

The V gene is TRBV12-3 or TRBV12-4, the J gene TRBJ2-7, with TRBD1 matching 7 bases. The sequencing used peripheral blood mononuclear cells (PBMCs), collected at new diagnosis, from a patient treated with antithyroid drugs. The receptor was derived from a man younger than 40 with Graves disease. CDR3 DNA sequence: TGTGCCAGCAGTTTTTCAGGGGGAATGAACGAGCAGTACTTC. It encodes CASSFSGGMNEQYF.